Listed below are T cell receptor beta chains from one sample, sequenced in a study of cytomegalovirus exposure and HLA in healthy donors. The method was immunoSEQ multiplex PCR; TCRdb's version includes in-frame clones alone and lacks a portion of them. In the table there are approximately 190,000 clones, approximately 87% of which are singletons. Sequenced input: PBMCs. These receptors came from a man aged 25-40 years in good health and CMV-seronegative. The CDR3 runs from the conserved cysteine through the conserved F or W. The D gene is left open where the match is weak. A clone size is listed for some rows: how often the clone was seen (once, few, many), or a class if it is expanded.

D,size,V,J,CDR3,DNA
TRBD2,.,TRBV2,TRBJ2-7,CASGRLAGGLGEQYF,TGTGCCAGCGGGCGACTAGCGGGGGGGCTCGGAGAGCAGTACTTC
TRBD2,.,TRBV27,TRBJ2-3,CASTPFGRGTDTQYF,TGTGCCAGTACCCCCTTCGGGAGGGGGACAGATACGCAGTATTTT
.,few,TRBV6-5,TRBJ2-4,CASSFDRHSQYF,TGTGCCAGCAGTTTCGACAGACACAGTCAGTACTTC
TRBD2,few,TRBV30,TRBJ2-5,CAWRVLATGETQYF,TGTGCCTGGAGGGTACTAGCGACTGGAGAGACCCAGTACTTC
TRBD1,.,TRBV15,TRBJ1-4,CATSRERRRQGGHEKLFF,TGTGCCACCAGCAGAGAAAGAAGGCGTCAGGGGGGTCATGAAAAACTGTTTTTT
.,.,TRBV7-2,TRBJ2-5,CASNPRGLETQYF,TGTGCCAGCAACCCCAGGGGTTTAGAGACCCAGTACTTC
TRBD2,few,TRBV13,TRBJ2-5,CASSFAPSGGHLQETQYF,TGTGCCAGCAGCTTCGCCCCCTCGGGAGGACATCTCCAAGAGACCCAGTACTTC
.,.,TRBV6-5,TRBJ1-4,CATIRPGANEKLFF,TGTGCCACCATCCGCCCGGGAGCTAATGAAAAACTGTTTTTT
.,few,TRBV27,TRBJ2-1,CASNTAGAGKNEQFF,TGTGCCAGCAACACCGCGGGGGCAGGGAAAAATGAGCAGTTCTTC
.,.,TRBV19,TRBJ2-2,CASSIIKLEANTGELFF,TGTGCCAGTAGTATTATCAAGCTAGAAGCGAACACCGGGGAGCTGTTTTTT
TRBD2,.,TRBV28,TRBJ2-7,CASTLAGVGEQYF,TGTGCCAGCACGTTAGCGGGAGTAGGCGAGCAGTACTTC
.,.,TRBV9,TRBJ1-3,CASSGTGGRNTIYF,TGTGCCAGCAGTGGGACGGGGGGAAGAAACACCATATATTTT
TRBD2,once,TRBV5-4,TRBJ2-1,CASSLVERGTTHSYNEQFF,TGTGCCAGCAGCTTGGTGGAGCGGGGGACCACACATTCCTACAATGAGCAGTTCTTC
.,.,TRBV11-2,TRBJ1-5,CASSLDRALSSSQPQHF,TGTGCCAGCAGCTTAGACAGGGCTCTTAGCAGTAGTCAGCCCCAGCATTTT
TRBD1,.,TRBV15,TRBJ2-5,CATSSLDRGEETQYF,TGTGCCACCAGCAGCTTAGACAGGGGAGAAGAGACCCAGTACTTC